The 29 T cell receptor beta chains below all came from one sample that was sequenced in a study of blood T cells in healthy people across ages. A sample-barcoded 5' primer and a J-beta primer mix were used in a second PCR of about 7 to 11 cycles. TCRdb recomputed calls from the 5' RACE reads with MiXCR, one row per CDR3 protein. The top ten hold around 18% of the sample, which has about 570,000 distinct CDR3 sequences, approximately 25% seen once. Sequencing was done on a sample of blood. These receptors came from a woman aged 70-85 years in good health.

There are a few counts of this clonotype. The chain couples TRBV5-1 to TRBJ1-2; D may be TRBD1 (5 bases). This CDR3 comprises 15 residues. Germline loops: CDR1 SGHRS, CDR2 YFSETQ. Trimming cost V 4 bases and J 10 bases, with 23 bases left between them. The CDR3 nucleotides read TGCGCCAGCAGCCCGGGAGCAGTAGCGGGGCAGGACTACACCTTC. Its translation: CASSPGAVAGQDYTF. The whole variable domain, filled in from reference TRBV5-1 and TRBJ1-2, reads KAGVTQTPRYLIKTRGQQVTLSCSPISGHRSVSWYQQTPGQGLQFLFEYFSETQRNKGNFPGRFSGRQFSNSRSEMNVSTLELGDSALYLCASSPGAVAGQDYTFGSGTRLTVV.

The CDR3 loop reads CASSSIAGVNEQFF. Here the CDR3 DNA reads TGTGCCAGCAGCTCGATAGCGGGGGTTAATGAGCAGTTCTTC. The genes are TRBV11-3 and TRBJ2-1; TRBD2 matches 9 bases. Germline-derived CDR1 and CDR2 are SGHNT and YENEEA. J lost 7 bases, V lost 4 bases, and 5 bases had no gene match. This CDR3 has 14 amino acids.

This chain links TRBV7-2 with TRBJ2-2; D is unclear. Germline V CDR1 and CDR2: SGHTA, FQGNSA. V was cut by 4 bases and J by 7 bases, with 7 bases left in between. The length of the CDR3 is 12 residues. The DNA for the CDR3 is TGTGCCAGCAGCTCTCCGATCGGGGAGCTGTTTTTT. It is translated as CASSSPIGELFF.

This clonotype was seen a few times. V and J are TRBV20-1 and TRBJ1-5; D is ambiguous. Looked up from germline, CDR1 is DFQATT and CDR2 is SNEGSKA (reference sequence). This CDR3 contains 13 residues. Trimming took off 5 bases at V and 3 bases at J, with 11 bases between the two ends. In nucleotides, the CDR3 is TGCAGTGCTGATCAGCAGGACAATCAGCCCCAGCATTTT. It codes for CSADQQDNQPQHF.

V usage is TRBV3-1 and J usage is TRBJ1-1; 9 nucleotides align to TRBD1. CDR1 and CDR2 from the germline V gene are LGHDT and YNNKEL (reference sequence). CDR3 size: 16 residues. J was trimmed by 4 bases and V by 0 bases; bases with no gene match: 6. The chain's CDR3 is CASSQEWDRDFTEAFF. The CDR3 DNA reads TGTGCCAGCAGCCAAGAGTGGGACAGGGACTTCACTGAAGCTTTCTTT.

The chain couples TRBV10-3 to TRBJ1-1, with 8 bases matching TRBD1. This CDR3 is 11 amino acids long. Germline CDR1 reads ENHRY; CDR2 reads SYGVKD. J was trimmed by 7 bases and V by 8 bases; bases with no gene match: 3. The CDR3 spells CAIADRDEAFF. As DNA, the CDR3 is TGTGCCATCGCGGACAGGGATGAAGCTTTCTTT.

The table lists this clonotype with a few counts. The CDR3 reads CATSDFTSTHEQFF. The CDR3 DNA follows: TGTGCCACCAGTGATTTTACGTCGACCCATGAGCAGTTCTTC. This chain links TRBV24-1 with TRBJ2-1, with D hard to call. With 1 base removed from V and 8 bases from J, the gap between germline ends came to 11 bases. The germline V gene has CDR1 KGHDR and CDR2 SFDVKD. The CDR3 runs to 14 residues.

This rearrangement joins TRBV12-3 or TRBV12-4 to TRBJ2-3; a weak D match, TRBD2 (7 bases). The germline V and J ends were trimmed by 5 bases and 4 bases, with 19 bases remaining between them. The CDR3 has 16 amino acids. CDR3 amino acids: CASSPRGGAESDTQYF. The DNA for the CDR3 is TGTGCCAGCAGTCCCAGAGGGGGGGCCGAGTCAGATACGCAGTATTTT.

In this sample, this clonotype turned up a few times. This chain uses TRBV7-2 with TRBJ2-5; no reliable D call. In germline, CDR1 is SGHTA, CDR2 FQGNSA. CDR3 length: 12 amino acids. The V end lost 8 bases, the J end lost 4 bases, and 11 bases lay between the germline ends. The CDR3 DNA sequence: TGTGCCAGCGGTAGGGTATCAGAGACCCAGTACTTC. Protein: CASGRVSETQYF.

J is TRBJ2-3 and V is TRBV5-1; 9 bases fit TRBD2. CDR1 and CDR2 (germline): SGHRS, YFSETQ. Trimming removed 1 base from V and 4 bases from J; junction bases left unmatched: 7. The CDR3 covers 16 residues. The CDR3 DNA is TGCGCCAGCAGCTTGTTCGGCGGGGGGGCCGCAGATACGCAGTATTTT. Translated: CASSLFGGGAADTQYF.

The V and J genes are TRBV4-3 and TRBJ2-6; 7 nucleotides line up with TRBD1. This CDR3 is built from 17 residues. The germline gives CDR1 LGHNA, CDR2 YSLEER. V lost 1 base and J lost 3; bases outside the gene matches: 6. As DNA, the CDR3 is TGCGCCAGCAGCCAAGGGGGACAGTCTTTTGGGGCCAACGTCCTGACTTTC. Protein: CASSQGGQSFGANVLTF.

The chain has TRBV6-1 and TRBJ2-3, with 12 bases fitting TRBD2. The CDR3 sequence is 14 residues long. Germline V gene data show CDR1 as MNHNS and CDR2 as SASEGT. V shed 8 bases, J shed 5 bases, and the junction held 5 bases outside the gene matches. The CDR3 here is CASGLAGGGDTQYF. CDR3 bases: TGTGCCAGCGGTCTAGCGGGGGGGGGAGATACGCAGTATTTT.

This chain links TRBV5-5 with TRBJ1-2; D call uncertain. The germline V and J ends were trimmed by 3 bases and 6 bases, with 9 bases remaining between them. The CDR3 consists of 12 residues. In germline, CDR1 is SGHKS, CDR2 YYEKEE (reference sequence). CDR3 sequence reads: CASSYRSHGYTF. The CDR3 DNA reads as TGTGCCAGCAGCTACCGGTCCCATGGCTACACCTTC.

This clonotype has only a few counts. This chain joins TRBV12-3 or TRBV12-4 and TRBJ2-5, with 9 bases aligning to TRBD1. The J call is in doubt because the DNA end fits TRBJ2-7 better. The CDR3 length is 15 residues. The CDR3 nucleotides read TGTGCCAGCAGTTCTTCCGGGACAGGGCAATACGAGCAGTACTTC. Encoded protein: CASSSSGTGQYEQYF.

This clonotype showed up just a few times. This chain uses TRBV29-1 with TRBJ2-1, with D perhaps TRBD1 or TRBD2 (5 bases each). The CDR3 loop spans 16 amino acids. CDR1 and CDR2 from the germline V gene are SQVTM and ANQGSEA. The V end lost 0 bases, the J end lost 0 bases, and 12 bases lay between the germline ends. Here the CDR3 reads CSVEDLWGSSYNEQFF. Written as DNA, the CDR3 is TGCAGCGTTGAAGATCTTTGGGGGAGCTCCTACAATGAGCAGTTCTTC.

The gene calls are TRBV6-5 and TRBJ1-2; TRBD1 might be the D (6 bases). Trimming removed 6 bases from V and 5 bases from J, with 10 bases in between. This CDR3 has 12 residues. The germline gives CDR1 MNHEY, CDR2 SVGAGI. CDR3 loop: CASRQGGYGYTF. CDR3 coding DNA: TGTGCCAGCAGACAGGGCGGGTATGGCTACACCTTC.

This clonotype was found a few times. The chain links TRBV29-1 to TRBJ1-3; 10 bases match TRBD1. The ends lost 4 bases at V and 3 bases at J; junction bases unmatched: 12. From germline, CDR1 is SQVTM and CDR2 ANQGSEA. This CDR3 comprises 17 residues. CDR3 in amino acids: CSVGQGAKRRIGNTIYF. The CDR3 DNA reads TGCAGCGTTGGACAGGGGGCGAAGAGGAGAATTGGAAACACCATATATTTT.

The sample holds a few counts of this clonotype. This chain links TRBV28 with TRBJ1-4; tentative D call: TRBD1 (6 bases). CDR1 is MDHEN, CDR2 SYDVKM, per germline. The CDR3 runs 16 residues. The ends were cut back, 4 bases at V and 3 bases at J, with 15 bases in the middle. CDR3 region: CASSSAGGVANEKLFF. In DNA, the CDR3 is TGTGCCAGCAGTTCCGCCGGGGGCGTAGCTAATGAAAAACTGTTTTTT.

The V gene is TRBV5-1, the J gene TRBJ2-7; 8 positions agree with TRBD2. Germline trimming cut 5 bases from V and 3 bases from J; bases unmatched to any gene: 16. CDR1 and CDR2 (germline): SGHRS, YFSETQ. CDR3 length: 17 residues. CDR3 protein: CASSRGGGRIEFYEQYF. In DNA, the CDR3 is TGCGCCAGCAGTCGAGGCGGGGGGAGAATTGAATTCTACGAGCAGTACTTC. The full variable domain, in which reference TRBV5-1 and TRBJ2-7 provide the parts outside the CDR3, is KAGVTQTPRYLIKTRGQQVTLSCSPISGHRSVSWYQQTPGQGLQFLFEYFSETQRNKGNFPGRFSGRQFSNSRSEMNVSTLELGDSALYLCASSRGGGRIEFYEQYFGPGTRLTVT.

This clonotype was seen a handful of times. The CDR3 region is CASSPADRAYYGYTF. The CDR3 DNA reads TGTGCCAGCAGCCCCGCGGACAGAGCCTACTATGGCTACACCTTC. This chain joins TRBV6-2 or TRBV6-3 and TRBJ1-2; D perhaps matches TRBD1 (6 bases). The CDR3 loop spans 15 amino acids. Trimming took 6 bases from V and 3 from J, leaving 17 bases between them. Germline V gene data show CDR1 as MNHEY and CDR2 as SVGEGT.

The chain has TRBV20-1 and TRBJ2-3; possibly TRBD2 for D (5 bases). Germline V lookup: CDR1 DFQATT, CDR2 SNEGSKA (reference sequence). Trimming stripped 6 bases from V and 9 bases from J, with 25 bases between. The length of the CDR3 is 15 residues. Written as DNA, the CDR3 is TGCAGTGCCGGGAAGGTCAGGTTCCCTGTCGACACGCAGTATTTT. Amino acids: CSAGKVRFPVDTQYF.

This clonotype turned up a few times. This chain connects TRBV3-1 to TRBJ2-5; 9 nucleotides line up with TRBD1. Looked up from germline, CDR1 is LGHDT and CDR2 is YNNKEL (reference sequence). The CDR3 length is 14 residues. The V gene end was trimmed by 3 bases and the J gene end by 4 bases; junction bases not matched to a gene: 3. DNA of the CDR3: TGTGCCAGCAGCCAGGACAGGGGTTTAGAGACCCAGTACTTC. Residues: CASSQDRGLETQYF.

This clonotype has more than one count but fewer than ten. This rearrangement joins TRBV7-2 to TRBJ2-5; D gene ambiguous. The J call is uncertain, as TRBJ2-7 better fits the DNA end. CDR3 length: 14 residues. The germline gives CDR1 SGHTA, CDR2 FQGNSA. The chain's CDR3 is CASSRIVGLYEQYF. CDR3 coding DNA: TGTGCCAGCAGCCGCATAGTCGGCCTCTACGAGCAGTACTTC.

The CDR3 protein is CATSDGPRETQYF. The CDR3 coding sequence is TGTGCCACCAGTGACGGCCCGAGGGAGACCCAGTACTTC. The chain employs TRBV24-1 and TRBJ2-5; D gene ambiguous. Trimming left V 4 bases short and J 5 bases short, with 10 bases between. From germline, CDR1 is KGHDR and CDR2 SFDVKD. The CDR3 loop spans 13 amino acids.

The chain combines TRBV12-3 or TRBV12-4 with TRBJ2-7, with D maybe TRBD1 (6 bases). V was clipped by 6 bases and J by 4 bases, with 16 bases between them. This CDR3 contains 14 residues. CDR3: CASSQQGMLYEQYF. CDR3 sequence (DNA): TGTGCCAGCAGCCAACAGGGAATGTTATACGAGCAGTACTTC.

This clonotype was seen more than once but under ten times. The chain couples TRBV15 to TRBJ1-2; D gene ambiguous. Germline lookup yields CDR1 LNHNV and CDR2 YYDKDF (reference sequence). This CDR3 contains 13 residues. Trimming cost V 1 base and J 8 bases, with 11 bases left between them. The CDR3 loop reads CATSRGEVGGYTF. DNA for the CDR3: TGTGCCACCAGCAGAGGAGAGGTCGGAGGCTACACCTTC.

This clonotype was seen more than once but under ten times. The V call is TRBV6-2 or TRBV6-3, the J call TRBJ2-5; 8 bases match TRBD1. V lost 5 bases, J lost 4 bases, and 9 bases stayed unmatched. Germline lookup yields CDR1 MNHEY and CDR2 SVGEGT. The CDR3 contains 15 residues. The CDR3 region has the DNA TGTGCCAGCAGTGATCCGACAGGGGCGGTAGAGACCCAGTACTTC. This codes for CASSDPTGAVETQYF.

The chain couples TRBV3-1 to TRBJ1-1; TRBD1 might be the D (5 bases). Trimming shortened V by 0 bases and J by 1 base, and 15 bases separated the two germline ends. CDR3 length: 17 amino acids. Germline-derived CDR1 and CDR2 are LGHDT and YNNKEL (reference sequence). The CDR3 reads CASSQDGPGQENTEAFF. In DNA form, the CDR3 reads TGTGCCAGCAGCCAAGATGGTCCCGGACAAGAGAACACTGAAGCTTTCTTT.

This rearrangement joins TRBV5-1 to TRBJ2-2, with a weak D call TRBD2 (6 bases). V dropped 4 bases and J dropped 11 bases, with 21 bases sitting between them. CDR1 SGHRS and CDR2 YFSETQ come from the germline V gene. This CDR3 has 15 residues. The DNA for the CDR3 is TGCGCCAGCAGCACGGGACTCTCGTCACCCATAGAGCTGTTTTTT. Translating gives CASSTGLSSPIELFF.